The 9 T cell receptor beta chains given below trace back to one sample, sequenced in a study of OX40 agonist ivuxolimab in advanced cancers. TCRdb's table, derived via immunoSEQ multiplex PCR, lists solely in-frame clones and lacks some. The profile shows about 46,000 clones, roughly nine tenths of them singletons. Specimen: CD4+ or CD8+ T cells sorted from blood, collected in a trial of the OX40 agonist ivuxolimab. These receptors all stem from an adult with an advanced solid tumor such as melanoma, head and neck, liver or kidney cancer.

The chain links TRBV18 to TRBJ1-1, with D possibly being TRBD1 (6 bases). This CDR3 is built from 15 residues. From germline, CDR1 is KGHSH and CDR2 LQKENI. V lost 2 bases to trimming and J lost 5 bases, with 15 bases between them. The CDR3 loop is CASSPSLGAWTEAFF. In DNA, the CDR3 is TGTGCCAGCTCACCAAGCTTGGGGGCTTGGACTGAAGCTTTCTTT.

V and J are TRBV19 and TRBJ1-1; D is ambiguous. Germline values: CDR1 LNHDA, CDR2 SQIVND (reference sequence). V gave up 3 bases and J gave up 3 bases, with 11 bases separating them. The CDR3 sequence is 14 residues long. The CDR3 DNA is TGTGCCAGTAGTATGTTCGGCGGCTACACTGAAGCTTTCTTT. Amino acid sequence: CASSMFGGYTEAFF.

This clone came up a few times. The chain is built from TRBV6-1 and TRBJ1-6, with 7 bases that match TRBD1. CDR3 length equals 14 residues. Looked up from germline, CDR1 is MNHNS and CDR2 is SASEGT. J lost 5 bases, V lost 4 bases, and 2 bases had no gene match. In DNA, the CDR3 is TGTGCCAGCAGTGGTGACAGGGATAATTCACCCCTCCACTTT. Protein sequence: CASSGDRDNSPLHF.

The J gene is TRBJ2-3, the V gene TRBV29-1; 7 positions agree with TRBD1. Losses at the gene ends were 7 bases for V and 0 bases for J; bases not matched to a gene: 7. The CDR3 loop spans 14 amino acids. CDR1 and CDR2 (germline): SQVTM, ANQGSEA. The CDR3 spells CSAHLQGSTDTQYF. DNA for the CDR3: TGCAGCGCCCACTTACAGGGGAGCACAGATACGCAGTATTTT.

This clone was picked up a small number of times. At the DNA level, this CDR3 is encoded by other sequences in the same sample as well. The CDR3 nucleotides are TGTGCCAGTGGTGCTGGGATCTCCTACGAGCAGTACTTC. Translated: CASGAGISYEQYF. V and J are TRBV19 and TRBJ2-7; D ambiguous. Germline CDR1 reads LNHDA; CDR2 reads SQIVND (reference sequence). The CDR3 has 13 amino acids. Trimming cost V 8 bases and J 0 bases, with 11 bases left between them.

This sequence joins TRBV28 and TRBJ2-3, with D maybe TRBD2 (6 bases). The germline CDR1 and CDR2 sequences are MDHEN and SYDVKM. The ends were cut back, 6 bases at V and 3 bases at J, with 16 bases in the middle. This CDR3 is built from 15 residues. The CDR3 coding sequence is TGTGCCAGCAGGGGGGGTACGTTGAGGACAGATACGCAGTATTTT. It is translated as CASRGGTLRTDTQYF. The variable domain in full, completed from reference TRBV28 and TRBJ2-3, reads DVKVTQSSRYLVKRTGEKVFLECVQDMDHENMFWYRQDPGLGLRLIYFSYDVKMKEKGDIPEGYSVSREKKERFSLILESASTNQTSMYLCASRGGTLRTDTQYFGPGTRLTVL.

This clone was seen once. The CDR3 spells CASSEEDSAEEQYF. CDR3 in DNA: TGTGCCAGCAGTGAAGAGGACAGCGCCGAGGAGCAGTACTTC. The chain couples TRBV6-1 to TRBJ2-7; a weak D match, TRBD1 (6 bases). The CDR3 spans 14 residues. The germline CDR1 and CDR2 sequences are MNHNS and SASEGT. The germline V and J ends were trimmed by 1 base and 7 bases, with 14 bases remaining between them.

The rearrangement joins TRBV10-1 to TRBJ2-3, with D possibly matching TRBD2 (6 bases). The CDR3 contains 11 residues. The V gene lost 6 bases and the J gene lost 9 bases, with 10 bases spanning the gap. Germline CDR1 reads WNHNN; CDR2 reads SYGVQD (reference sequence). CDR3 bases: TGCGCCAGCAGCGCAGGGAGGACGCAGTATTTT. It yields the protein CASSAGRTQYF.

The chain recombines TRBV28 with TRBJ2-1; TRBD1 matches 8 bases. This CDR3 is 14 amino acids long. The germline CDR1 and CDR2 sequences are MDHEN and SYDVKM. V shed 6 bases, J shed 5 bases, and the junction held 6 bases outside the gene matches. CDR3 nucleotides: TGTGCCAGCAGATGGACAGGGCTAGACAATGAGCAGTTCTTC. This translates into CASRWTGLDNEQFF.